Below, 9 T cell receptor beta chains from the same sample are listed, as sequenced in a study of T cells after posttransplantation cyclophosphamide. Profiled with immunoSEQ multiplex PCR; TCRdb holds only in-frame clones, not every one. The repertoire includes roughly 49,000 clones, 86% of them detected once, and approximately 2.6% sits in the top ten. Sequencing was done on a sample of PBMCs. The source of these receptors is a man aged 25 to 40 with a blood cancer, CMV-positive, and with a related stem cell donor.

J is TRBJ1-1 and V is TRBV19; D ambiguous. Trimming took off 7 bases at V and 1 base at J, with 10 bases between the two ends. Germline-derived CDR1 and CDR2 are LNHDA and SQIVND (reference sequence). The CDR3 loop spans 13 amino acids. In DNA form, the CDR3 reads TGTGCCAGTATAGTAGCGGGGAACACTGAAGCTTTCTTT. Its protein is CASIVAGNTEAFF.

The DNA of the CDR3 is TGTGCCAGCAGCCCCCAAAGCGGGAGGGGCTCCCGCAATGAGCAGTTCTTC. It is translated as CASSPQSGRGSRNEQFF. This chain joins TRBV11-3 and TRBJ2-1; 10 positions match TRBD2. CDR1 is SGHNT, CDR2 YENEEA, per germline. Trimming took 5 bases from V and 6 from J; bases not matched to a gene: 13. The CDR3 length is 17 residues.

This chain links TRBV6-5 with TRBJ2-5; maybe TRBD2 (6 bases). The V gene's germline CDR1 is MNHEY and CDR2 SVGAGI. There are 15 residues in the CDR3. V was clipped by 8 bases and J by 0 bases, with 16 bases between them. CDR3 region: CASGRTSADQETQYF. CDR3 bases: TGTGCCAGCGGGAGGACGAGTGCCGACCAAGAGACCCAGTACTTC.

J is TRBJ2-3 and V is TRBV4-2, with 8 nucleotides matching TRBD2. Germline-derived CDR1 and CDR2 are LGHNA and YNFKEQ. CDR3 size: 16 residues. V lost 1 base and J lost 4; bases outside the gene matches: 7. The CDR3 DNA sequence: TGTGCCAGCAGCCAAGGGGGAGCGGGAGAGTCAGATACGCAGTATTTT. Protein: CASSQGGAGESDTQYF.

The J gene is TRBJ1-4, the V gene TRBV7-9; TRBD1 agrees at 8 bases. With V trimmed by 1 base and J by 0 bases, 7 bases remained unmatched. The CDR3 loop spans 18 amino acids. Looked up from germline, CDR1 is SEHNR and CDR2 is FQNEAQ (reference sequence). The DNA for the CDR3 is TGTGCCAGCAGCTTAGTCAGGGGGCAGACTGCAACTAATGAAAAACTGTTTTTT. It yields the protein CASSLVRGQTATNEKLFF.

This clone was counted a single time. V is TRBV5-6 and J is TRBJ2-7; possibly TRBD2 for D (6 bases). V lost 2 bases and J lost 11, with 17 bases in between. Germline V gives CDR1 SGHDT, CDR2 YYEEEE. The CDR3 consists of 13 residues. CDR3 in amino acids: CASSFGDSWREYF. The CDR3 DNA reads TGTGCCAGCAGCTTCGGCGATTCCTGGAGGGAGTACTTC.

The chain joins TRBV28 to TRBJ2-1; 15 nucleotides agree with TRBD2. With V trimmed by 6 bases and J by 4 bases, 4 bases remained unmatched. CDR1 MDHEN and CDR2 SYDVKM come from the germline V gene. The CDR3 totals 16 residues. CDR3 coding DNA: TGTGCCAGCAGCGGACTAGCGGGAGGGATATACAATGAGCAGTTCTTC. This encodes CASSGLAGGIYNEQFF.

This chain joins TRBV4-1 and TRBJ1-5; weak D call: TRBD1 (5 bases). CDR1 and CDR2 from the germline V gene are MGHRA and YSYEKL. V lost 1 base to trimming and J lost 3 bases, with 10 bases between them. The CDR3 covers 15 residues. CDR3 protein: CASSQASGSNQPQHF. The DNA of the CDR3 is TGCGCCAGCAGCCAAGCCTCAGGGTCCAATCAGCCCCAGCATTTT.

This clone occurred a few times. The rearrangement uses TRBV2 and TRBJ2-1; TRBD2 matches 9 bases. The ends lost 6 bases at V and 5 bases at J; junction bases unmatched: 8. Germline V gene sequence: CDR1 SNHLY, CDR2 FYNNEI. The CDR3 contains 15 residues. The CDR3 DNA sequence: TGTGCCAGCAGATTGCGGGAGGGATCGGACAATGAGCAGTTCTTC. This translates into CASRLREGSDNEQFF. Together with reference TRBV2 and TRBJ2-1, the CDR3 gives the full variable domain: EPEVTQTPSHQVTQMGQEVILRCVPISNHLYFYWYRQILGQKVEFLVSFYNNEISEKSEIFDDQFSVERPDGSNFTLKIRSTKLEDSAMYFCASRLREGSDNEQFFGPGTRLTVL.